This T cell receptor beta chain was profiled in a study of cytomegalovirus exposure and HLA in healthy donors. Primers for the PCR totalled 60 Vbeta and 13 Jbeta. Sequenced by immunoSEQ multiplex PCR; TCRdb stores in-frame clones only, minus some. The data show roughly 61,000 clones, about 90% seen once. The study's findings and limits: In a later analysis, the majority of CMV-associated beta chains seemingly showed HLA restriction.

This CDR3 spans 16 amino acids. Germline lookup yields CDR1 MDHEN and CDR2 SYDVKM. Trimming cost V 6 bases and J 3 bases; bases outside gene matches: 9. As concerns this clone: Antigen: not known.

The rearrangement joins TRBV28 to TRBJ2-7, with 12 bases matching TRBD2. The specimen was PBMCs. This clonotype was sampled from a young man in good health and CMV-seropositive. The DNA for the CDR3 is TGTGCCAGCAGCCCCGCGGGGACTAGCGGGCTCTACGAGCAGTACTTC. This gives the protein CASSPAGTSGLYEQYF.